This T cell receptor beta chain was profiled in a study of T-cell memory formation after mild COVID-19. Study summary: TCR clusters largely stayed donor specific.

Study-wide results and limits: Clones that contracted clustered mainly in CM and EM if CD4+ and in EMRA if CD8+. Later expanders leaned CD4+, whereas clones that contracted between day 15 and 85 were balanced CD4/CD8.

TCRdb independently ran MiXCR on the 5' RACE reads; one entry per CDR3 protein. This table has 50,000 or so distinct CDR3 sequences, 9.3% appearing once. By proportion, this clonotype is medium-sized. Its antigen is not known. Germline V CDR1 and CDR2: SGHTA, FQGTGA. The CDR3 consists of 20 residues. V trimming: 1 base; J trimming: 2 bases; junction bases outside the gene matches: 16. Sequenced sample: PBMCs or a T cell subset sorted from them (not recorded which). This sequence joins TRBV7-3 and TRBJ2-3; 9 bases are a match to TRBD2. This TCR came from an adult woman who had mild COVID-19 (a few samples of this study predate the infection). Cell type and time point are not known. The CDR3 region is CASSLKWRGGAIPHTDTQYF. The CDR3 DNA is TGTGCCAGCAGCTTAAAGTGGCGGGGGGGCGCCATCCCGCACACAGATACGCAGTATTTT.